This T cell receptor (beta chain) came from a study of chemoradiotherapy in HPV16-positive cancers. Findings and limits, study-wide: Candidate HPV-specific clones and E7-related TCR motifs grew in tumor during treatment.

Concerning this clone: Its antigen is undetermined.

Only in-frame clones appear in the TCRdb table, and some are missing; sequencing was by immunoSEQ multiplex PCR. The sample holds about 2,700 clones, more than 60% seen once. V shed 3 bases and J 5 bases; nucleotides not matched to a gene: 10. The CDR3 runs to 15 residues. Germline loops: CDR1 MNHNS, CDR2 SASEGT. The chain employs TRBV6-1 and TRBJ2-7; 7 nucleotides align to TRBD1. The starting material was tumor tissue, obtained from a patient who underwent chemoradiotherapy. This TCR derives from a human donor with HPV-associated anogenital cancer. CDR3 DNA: TGTGCCAGCAGTGACAGGGGGAAGATCTCTCACGAGCAGTACTTC. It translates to CASSDRGKISHEQYF.